Following are 9 T cell receptor beta chains from one sample sequenced in a study of immune heterogeneity within non-small cell lung tumors. With 32 V and 13 J primers, multiplex PCR amplified the TCR beta CDR3. TCRdb re-called the multiplex PCR reads through MiXCR, storing one row per CDR3 protein. The sample carries about 4,600 distinct CDR3 sequences, roughly 36% recorded once. Samples each supplied 500 to 650 ng of bulk tumor genomic DNA as template. Multiple biopsies spaced far apart were taken from each primary tumor during surgery. Curative surgery was undertaken by patients, who had untreated, newly diagnosed non-small cell lung cancer. Sample: lung tumor tissue. The source of these receptors is a woman in her forties or fifties with non-small cell lung cancer.

The chain recombines TRBV20-1 with TRBJ1-3, with D possibly being TRBD1 (6 bases). This CDR3 contains 15 residues. Trimming cost V 1 base and J 4 bases, with 14 bases left between them. Germline V lookup: CDR1 DFQATT, CDR2 SNEGSKA (reference sequence). CDR3 amino acids: CSARAPGRGGNTIYF. The CDR3 DNA sequence: TGCAGTGCTAGAGCCCCTGGTAGGGGGGGAAACACCATATATTTT.

This clonotype was seen ten or more times. V and J are TRBV9 and TRBJ2-1; D unresolved. The CDR3 extends over 12 amino acids. Trimming pared 0 bases from V and 3 bases from J, leaving 1 base between. Germline CDR1 is SGDLS and CDR2 is YYNGEE. CDR3 protein: CASSVDYNEQFF. DNA for the CDR3: TGTGCCAGCAGCGTAGACTACAATGAGCAGTTCTTC.

This clonotype is labeled medium-sized. The chain uses TRBV2 and TRBJ1-2, with TRBD1 identical over 11 bases. The V gene end was trimmed by 7 bases and the J gene end by 6 bases; junction bases not matched to a gene: 10. Germline-derived CDR1 and CDR2 are SNHLY and FYNNEI. This CDR3 comprises 15 residues. The CDR3 reads CASTGQGAQKNGYTF. The CDR3, as DNA: TGTGCCAGCACCGGACAGGGGGCGCAGAAAAATGGCTACACCTTC. Full variable domain (outside the CDR3, taken from reference TRBV2 and TRBJ1-2): EPEVTQTPSHQVTQMGQEVILRCVPISNHLYFYWYRQILGQKVEFLVSFYNNEISEKSEIFDDQFSVERPDGSNFTLKIRSTKLEDSAMYFCASTGQGAQKNGYTFGSGTRLTVV.

This clonotype ranks as medium-sized (0.01 to 0.1%). This chain connects TRBV5-1 to TRBJ1-2; 7 nucleotides agree with TRBD1. V lost 6 bases and J lost 7; bases outside the gene matches: 12. Germline-derived CDR1 and CDR2 are SGHRS and YFSETQ. CDR3 length: 14 amino acids. Here the CDR3 DNA reads TGCGCCAGCACCCCCGTGGGAGGGGGCGGTGGCTACACCTTC. This gives the protein CASTPVGGGGGYTF.

In this sample, this clonotype turned up once. The chain is built from TRBV6-2 or TRBV6-3 and TRBJ1-2; D ambiguous. The V end was cut by 5 bases, the J end by 3 bases, with 1 base between. Germline V gene sequence: CDR1 MNHEY, CDR2 SVGEGT. This CDR3 contains 10 residues. Here the CDR3 DNA reads TGTGCCAGCAGTGACTATGGCTACACCTTC. This gives the protein CASSDYGYTF.

V and J are TRBV28 and TRBJ2-3, with 7 bases matching TRBD2. From germline, CDR1 is MDHEN and CDR2 SYDVKM. V shed 6 bases and J 5 bases; nucleotides not matched to a gene: 5. This CDR3 is built from 13 residues. DNA for the CDR3: TGTGCCAGCAGCCCTAGCGGCGTAGATACGCAGTATTTT. Amino acid sequence: CASSPSGVDTQYF.

Here the CDR3 reads CASSQNRGPYEQYF. The CDR3 region has the DNA TGTGCCAGCAGCCAAAACAGGGGTCCTTACGAGCAGTACTTC. The rearrangement joins TRBV11-2 to TRBJ2-7; 7 nucleotides line up with TRBD1. The germline V gene encodes CDR1 SGHAT and CDR2 FQNNGV. Trimming cost V 5 bases and J 4 bases; bases outside gene matches: 8. The CDR3 runs 14 residues.

V gene TRBV5-6 combines with J gene TRBJ2-5; D unresolved. The CDR3 spans 14 residues. V shed 4 bases and J shed 2 bases, with 12 bases lying between them. The germline V gene encodes CDR1 SGHDT and CDR2 YYEEEE. DNA of the CDR3: TGTGCCAGCAGCGCTCCCCCCCGACAAGAGACCCAGTACTTC. As protein: CASSAPPRQETQYF.

Regarding this clonotype: This clone may be a read error of a much larger clone one base away. J is TRBJ2-3 and V is TRBV20-1; D gene ambiguous. This CDR3 comprises 11 residues. Trimming shortened V by 6 bases and J by 8 bases, and 12 bases separated the two germline ends. Germline values: CDR1 DFQATT, CDR2 SNEGSKA (reference sequence). CDR3 in DNA: TGCAGTGCGAGACTCGGGCGTACGCAGTATTTT. Translation gives CSARLGRTQYF.